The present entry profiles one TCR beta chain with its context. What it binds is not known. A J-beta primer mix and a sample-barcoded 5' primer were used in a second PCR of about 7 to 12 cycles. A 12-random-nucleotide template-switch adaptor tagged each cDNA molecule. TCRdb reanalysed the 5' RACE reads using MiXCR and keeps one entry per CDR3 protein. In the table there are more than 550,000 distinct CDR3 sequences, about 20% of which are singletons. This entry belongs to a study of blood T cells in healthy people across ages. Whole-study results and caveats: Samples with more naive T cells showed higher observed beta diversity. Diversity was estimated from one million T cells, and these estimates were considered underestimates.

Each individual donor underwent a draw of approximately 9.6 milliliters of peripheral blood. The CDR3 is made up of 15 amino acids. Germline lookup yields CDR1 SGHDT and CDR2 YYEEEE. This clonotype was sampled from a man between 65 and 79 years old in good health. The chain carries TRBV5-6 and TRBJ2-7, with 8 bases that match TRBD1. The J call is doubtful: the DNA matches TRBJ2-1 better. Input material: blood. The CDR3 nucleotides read TGTGCCAGCAGCTTGGCCGGGACAGGCTCACGGGAGCAGTTCTTC. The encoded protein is CASSLAGTGSREQFF.